The clone carrying this T cell receptor (beta chain) was seen just once. The data derive from a study of blood T cell repertoires in COVID-19. Study-level information: Samples taken during acute and convalescent COVID-19 were collected in the United States, Italy and Spain. PBMCs, B-cell-depleted T cells, or T cells were the source of the cDNA or gDNA that made up the material.

This CDR3 comprises 17 residues. Germline V gene sequence: CDR1 MNHEY, CDR2 SMNVEV (reference sequence). The V gene lost 6 bases and the J gene lost 0 bases, with 15 bases spanning the gap. Original processing methods: Quantification of nucleated cells was approximated via reference gene primer amplification. The assay was immunoSEQ multiplex PCR, and TCRdb's table has in-frame clones only and misses some. V and J calls and clone size follow that table, whereas D and trimming were derived from the DNA. In the table there are about 120,000 clones, 85% of which are singletons. The clonotype was recovered from an elderly man with acute or convalescent COVID-19. The sequenced sample was peripheral blood. V gene TRBV27 combines with J gene TRBJ2-6; a weak D match, TRBD2 (6 bases). Written as DNA, the CDR3 is TGTGCCAGCAGGGCGGACAAGGACTACTCTGGGGCCAACGTCCTGACTTTC. This encodes CASRADKDYSGANVLTF. The whole variable domain, filled in from reference TRBV27 and TRBJ2-6, reads EAQVTQNPRYLITVTGKKLTVTCSQNMNHEYMSWYRQDPGLGLRQIYYSMNVEVTDKGDVPEGYKVSRKEKRNFPLILESPSPNQTSLYFCASRADKDYSGANVLTFGAGSRLTVL.